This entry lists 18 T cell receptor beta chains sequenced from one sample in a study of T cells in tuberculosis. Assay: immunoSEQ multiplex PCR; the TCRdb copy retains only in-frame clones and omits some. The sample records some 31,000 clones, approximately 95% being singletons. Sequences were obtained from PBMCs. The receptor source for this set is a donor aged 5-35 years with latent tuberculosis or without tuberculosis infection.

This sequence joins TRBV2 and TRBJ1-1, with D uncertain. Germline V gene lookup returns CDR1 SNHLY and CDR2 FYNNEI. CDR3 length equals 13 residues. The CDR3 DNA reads TGTGCGACTCTTCGTGCCACGAACACTGAAGCTTTCTTT. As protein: CATLRATNTEAFF.

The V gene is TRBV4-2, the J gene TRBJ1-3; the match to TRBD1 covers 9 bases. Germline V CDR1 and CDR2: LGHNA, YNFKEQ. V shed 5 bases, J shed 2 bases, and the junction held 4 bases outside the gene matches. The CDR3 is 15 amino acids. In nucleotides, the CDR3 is TGTGCCAGCAGCTTGACAGGGGGGCCTGGAAACACCATATATTTT. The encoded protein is CASSLTGGPGNTIYF.

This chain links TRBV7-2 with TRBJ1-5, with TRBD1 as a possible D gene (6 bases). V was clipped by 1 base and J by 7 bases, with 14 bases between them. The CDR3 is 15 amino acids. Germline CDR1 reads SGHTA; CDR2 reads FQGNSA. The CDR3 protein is CASSLVGQGSQPQHF. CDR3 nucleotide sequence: TGTGCCAGCAGCTTAGTGGGCCAGGGGAGCCAGCCCCAGCATTTT.

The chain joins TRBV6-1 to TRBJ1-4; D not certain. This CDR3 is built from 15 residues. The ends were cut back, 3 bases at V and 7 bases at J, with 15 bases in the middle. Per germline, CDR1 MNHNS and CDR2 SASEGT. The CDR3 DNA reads TGTGCCAGCAGTGAGTTCGGGGAAGGACGTGAAAAACTGTTTTTT. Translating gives CASSEFGEGREKLFF.

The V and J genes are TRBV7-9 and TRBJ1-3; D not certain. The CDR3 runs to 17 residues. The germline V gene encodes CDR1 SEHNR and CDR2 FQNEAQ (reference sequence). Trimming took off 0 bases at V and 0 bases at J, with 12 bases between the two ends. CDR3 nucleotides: TGTGCCAGCAGCTTAGCGTCTGGTCCGGGCTCTGGAAACACCATATATTTT. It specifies CASSLASGPGSGNTIYF.

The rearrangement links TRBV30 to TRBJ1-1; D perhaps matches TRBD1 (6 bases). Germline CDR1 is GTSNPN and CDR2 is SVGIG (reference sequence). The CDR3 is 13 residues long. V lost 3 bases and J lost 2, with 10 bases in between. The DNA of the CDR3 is TGTGCCTGGAGGACAGGTAGTAACACTGAAGCTTTCTTT. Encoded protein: CAWRTGSNTEAFF.

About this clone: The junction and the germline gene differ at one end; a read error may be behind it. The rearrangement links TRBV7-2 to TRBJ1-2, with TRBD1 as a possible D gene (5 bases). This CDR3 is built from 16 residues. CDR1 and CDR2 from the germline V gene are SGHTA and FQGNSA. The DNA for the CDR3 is TGTGCCAGCACCTTATCTTCGGGGGGGACGGCCTATGGCTACACCTTC. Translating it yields CASTLSSGGTAYGYTF.

CDR3 loop: CASSFRGQVGEQYF. The CDR3 DNA reads as TGTGCCAGCAGCTTCCGAGGACAGGTGGGCGAGCAGTACTTC. The gene calls are TRBV7-8 and TRBJ2-7; 7 bases agree with TRBD1. Germline-derived CDR1 and CDR2 are SGHVS and FQNEAQ. Germline trimming cut 3 bases from V and 6 bases from J; bases unmatched to any gene: 8. The length of the CDR3 is 14 residues.

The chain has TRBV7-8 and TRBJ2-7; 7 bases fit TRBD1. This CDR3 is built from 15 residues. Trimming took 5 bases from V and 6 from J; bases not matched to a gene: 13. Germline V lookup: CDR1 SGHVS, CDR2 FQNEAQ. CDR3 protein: CASSRLQTGQGEQYF. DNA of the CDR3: TGTGCCAGCAGCCGTCTACAGACAGGGCAGGGCGAGCAGTACTTC.

The CDR3 region has the DNA TGTGCCAGCAGCGACCCAGGGACACGCTACGAGCAGTACTTC. It codes for CASSDPGTRYEQYF. This chain uses TRBV7-2 with TRBJ2-7; D possibly corresponds to TRBD1 (6 bases). V lost 5 bases, J lost 3 bases, and 14 bases lay in between. The germline CDR1 and CDR2 sequences are SGHTA and FQGNSA. CDR3 size: 14 residues.

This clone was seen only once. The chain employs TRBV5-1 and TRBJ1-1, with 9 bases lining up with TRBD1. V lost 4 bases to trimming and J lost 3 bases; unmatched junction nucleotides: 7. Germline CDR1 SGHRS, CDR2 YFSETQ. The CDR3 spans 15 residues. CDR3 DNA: TGCGCCAGCAGCAGTGGACAGGGGTTATACACTGAAGCTTTCTTT. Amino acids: CASSSGQGLYTEAFF.

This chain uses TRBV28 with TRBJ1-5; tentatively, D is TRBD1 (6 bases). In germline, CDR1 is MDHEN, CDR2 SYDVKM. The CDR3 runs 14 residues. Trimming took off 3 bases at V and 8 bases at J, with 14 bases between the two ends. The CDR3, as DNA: TGTGCCAGCAGTTTTTTGGCCAGGGGAAAGCCCCAGCATTTT. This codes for CASSFLARGKPQHF.

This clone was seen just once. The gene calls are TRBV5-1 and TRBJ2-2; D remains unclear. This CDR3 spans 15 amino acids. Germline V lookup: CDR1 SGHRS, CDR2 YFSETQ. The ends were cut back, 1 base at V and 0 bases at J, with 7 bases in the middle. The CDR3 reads CASSLTASNTGELFF. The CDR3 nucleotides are TGCGCCAGCAGCTTGACAGCCTCGAACACCGGGGAGCTGTTTTTT.

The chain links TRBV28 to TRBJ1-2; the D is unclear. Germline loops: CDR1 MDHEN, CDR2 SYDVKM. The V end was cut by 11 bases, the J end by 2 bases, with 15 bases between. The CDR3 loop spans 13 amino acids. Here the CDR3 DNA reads TGTGCCCCAAAGGTTGGGGAGAACTATGGCTACACCTTC. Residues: CAPKVGENYGYTF.

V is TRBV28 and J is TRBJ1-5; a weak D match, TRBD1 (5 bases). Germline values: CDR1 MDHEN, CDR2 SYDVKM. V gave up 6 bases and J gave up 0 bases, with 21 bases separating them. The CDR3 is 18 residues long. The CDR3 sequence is CASRRTYLAGVSNQPQHF. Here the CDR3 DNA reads TGTGCCAGCAGACGAACTTATTTAGCGGGGGTTAGCAATCAGCCCCAGCATTTT.

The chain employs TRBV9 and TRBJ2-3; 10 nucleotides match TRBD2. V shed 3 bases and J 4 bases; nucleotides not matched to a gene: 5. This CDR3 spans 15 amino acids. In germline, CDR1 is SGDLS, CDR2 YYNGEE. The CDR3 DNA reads TGTGCCAGCAGCGCGAGCGGGGGGGCCCCAGATACGCAGTATTTT. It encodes CASSASGGAPDTQYF.

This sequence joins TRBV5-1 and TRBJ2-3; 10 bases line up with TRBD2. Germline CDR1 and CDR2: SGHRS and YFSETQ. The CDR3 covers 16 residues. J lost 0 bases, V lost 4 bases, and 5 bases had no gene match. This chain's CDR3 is CASSTRAGGSTDTQYF. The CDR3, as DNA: TGCGCCAGCAGCACTCGAGCGGGGGGGAGCACAGATACGCAGTATTTT.

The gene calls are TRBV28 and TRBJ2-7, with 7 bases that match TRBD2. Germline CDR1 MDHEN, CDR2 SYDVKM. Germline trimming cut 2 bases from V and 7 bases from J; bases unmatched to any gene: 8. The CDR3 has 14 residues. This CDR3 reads CASSLLGTTGEQYF. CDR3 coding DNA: TGTGCCAGCAGTTTACTCGGGACTACGGGAGAGCAGTACTTC.